These T cell receptor beta chains were read from a single sample in a study of cytomegalovirus exposure and HLA in healthy donors. Clones were sequenced by immunoSEQ multiplex PCR, and TCRdb holds only the in-frame ones, with some missing. The repertoire consists of approximately 130,000 clones, with just under 85% occurring once and the leading ten covering around 3%. Sequencing was done on a sample of PBMCs. These receptors were taken from a boy younger than 10 in good health and CMV-seronegative. Each CDR3 is given with its conserved first and last residue. A D gene is named only where the DNA matches it firmly. Rows give clone size only sometimes, using once, few, many, or a class for an expanded clone.

>-|TRBV9|TRBJ1-1|TRBD1
CASSVGDRPNTEAFF
TGTGCCAGCAGCGTAGGGGACAGGCCGAACACTGAAGCTTTCTTT
>once|TRBV6-5|TRBJ2-6|-
CASLSPSGANVLTF
TGTGCCAGCCTGAGCCCCTCTGGGGCCAACGTCCTGACTTTC
>-|TRBV30|TRBJ2-3|TRBD2
CAWSEGLVDTQYF
TGTGCCTGGAGTGAGGGACTAGTCGATACGCAGTATTTT
>-|TRBV7-3|TRBJ2-2|TRBD2
CASSLIPGLGDSGELFF
TGTGCCAGCAGCTTAATACCGGGACTAGGGGACTCCGGGGAGCTGTTTTTT
>once|TRBV19|TRBJ1-1|-
CASTPQGLNTEAFF
TGTGCCAGTACCCCACAGGGATTGAACACTGAAGCTTTCTTT
>-|TRBV20-1|TRBJ1-1|-
CSAKDYTEAFF
TGCAGTGCTAAAGACTACACTGAAGCTTTCTTT
>-|TRBV25-1|TRBJ1-1|-
CAVAGAFEAFF
TGTGCCGTCGCAGGGGCCTTCGAAGCTTTCTTT
>-|TRBV10-3|TRBJ1-1|-
CAISESDSVNTEAFF
TGTGCCATCAGTGAGTCCGACAGTGTGAACACTGAAGCTTTCTTT
>-|TRBV7-9|TRBJ1-2|-
CASSLPSWGEDYGYTF
TGTGCCAGCAGTCTGCCCTCCTGGGGGGAGGACTATGGCTACACCTTC
>-|TRBV30|TRBJ1-1|-
CACQGGAAEAFF
TGTGCCTGTCAAGGGGGGGCCGCGGAAGCTTTCTTT
>-|TRBV6-5|TRBJ2-6|-
CASAGTASGANVLTF
TGTGCCAGCGCCGGGACTGCCTCTGGGGCCAACGTCCTGACTTTC
>-|TRBV14|TRBJ1-6|-
CASSLSNYNSPLHF
TGTGCCAGCAGCCTAAGCAACTATAATTCACCCCTCCACTTT
>-|TRBV10-3|TRBJ1-1|-
CAIKVGTDLMNTEAFF
TGTGCCATCAAGGTCGGGACTGACCTCATGAACACTGAAGCTTTCTTT
>-|TRBV15|TRBJ1-2|-
CATSRDWGDYGYTF
TGTGCCACCAGCAGAGATTGGGGGGACTACGGCTACACCTTC
>-|TRBV7-6|TRBJ2-2|TRBD2
CASSPLLAGGSNTGELFF
TGTGCCAGCAGCCCCCTTCTAGCGGGGGGGTCTAACACCGGGGAGCTGTTTTTT
>-|TRBV15|TRBJ2-7|TRBD2
CATSRGGSDEQYF
TGTGCCACCAGCAGGGGGGGGTCTGACGAGCAGTACTTC
>-|TRBV5-1|TRBJ1-5|TRBD1
CASSLGGPTGGSQPQHF
TGCGCCAGCAGCTTGGGGGGGCCGACAGGGGGATCTCAGCCCCAGCATTTT
>-|TRBV30|TRBJ1-2|-
CAWSVLWQGVGGYTF
TGTGCCTGGAGTGTACTATGGCAGGGTGTCGGTGGCTACACCTTC
>few|TRBV6-6|TRBJ1-1|TRBD1
CASSYAQGMNTEAFF
TGTGCCAGCAGTTACGCACAGGGGATGAACACTGAAGCTTTCTTT
>-|TRBV18|TRBJ1-5|TRBD1
CASSPDRGGIQPQHF
TGTGCCAGCTCACCGGACAGGGGAGGAATTCAGCCCCAGCATTTT
>few|TRBV6-5|TRBJ2-1|-
CASSYRAGGGEQFF
TGTGCCAGCAGTTACAGGGCAGGGGGAGGTGAGCAGTTCTTC
>few|TRBV15|TRBJ2-2|TRBD1
CATSPGDRVSGELFF
TGTGCCACCAGCCCCGGGGACAGGGTGAGCGGGGAGCTGTTTTTT
>-|TRBV19|TRBJ2-1|TRBD2
CASSPGIAGRVEKQFF
TGTGCCAGTAGTCCCGGTATAGCGGGACGTGTTGAGAAGCAGTTCTTC
>few|TRBV5-4|TRBJ1-4|TRBD1
CASSDRGANEKLFF
TGTGCCAGCAGCGACAGGGGAGCTAATGAAAAACTGTTTTTT
>-|TRBV7-2|TRBJ2-3|-
CASSPGGAAGTDTQYF
TGTGCCAGCAGTCCAGGCGGGGCGGCGGGGACAGATACGCAGTATTTT
>once|TRBV7-9|TRBJ2-7|TRBD1
CASSFRRQGGRGEQYF
TGTGCCAGCAGCTTTAGGCGACAGGGGGGACGGGGAGAGCAGTACTTC
>-|TRBV30|TRBJ2-7|-
CAWSESDTIYEQYF
TGTGCCTGGAGTGAATCGGACACCATTTACGAGCAGTACTTC
>-|TRBV4-3|TRBJ2-3|TRBD2
CASSQKTGLPSTDTQYF
TGCGCCAGCAGCCAAAAAACGGGACTACCCTCCACAGATACGCAGTATTTT
>-|TRBV7-6|TRBJ2-7|TRBD2
CASSLVLADEQYF
TGTGCCAGCAGCTTAGTACTAGCGGACGAGCAGTACTTC
>-|TRBV2|TRBJ2-2|-
CASSGDYTGELFF
TGTGCCAGCAGTGGGGACTACACCGGGGAGCTGTTTTTT
>once|TRBV29-1|TRBJ1-6|-
CSVDEGVGSPLHF
TGCAGCGTTGACGAGGGGGTCGGTTCACCCCTCCACTTT
>-|TRBV7-8|TRBJ1-5|-
CASSLAGSSNQPQHF
TGTGCCAGCAGCCTAGCCGGGAGTAGCAATCAGCCCCAGCATTTT
>-|TRBV6-4|TRBJ2-1|TRBD2
CASSDSAGEYNEQFF
TGTGCCAGCAGTGACTCCGCGGGAGAGTACAATGAGCAGTTCTTC
>-|TRBV5-1|TRBJ2-1|TRBD1
CASSLGTGGNEQFF
TGCGCCAGCAGCTTGGGGACAGGCGGCAATGAGCAGTTCTTC
>-|TRBV25-1|TRBJ2-3|-
CASRSGDTQYF
TGTGCCAGTAGATCAGGAGATACGCAGTATTTT
>-|TRBV27|TRBJ1-1|-
CASSLGGAGAEAFF
TGTGCCAGCAGTTTGGGGGGCGCGGGGGCTGAAGCTTTCTTT
>-|TRBV11-2|TRBJ1-1|-
CASSLDNTEAFF
TGTGCCAGCAGCTTAGATAATACTGAAGCTTTCTTT
>-|TRBV6-1|TRBJ1-2|-
CASSPAQGYGYTF
TGTGCCAGCAGCCCCGCGCAGGGCTATGGCTACACCTTC
>-|TRBV27|TRBJ2-2|-
CASSLGQASNTGELFF
TGTGCCAGCAGTTTAGGTCAGGCATCGAACACCGGGGAGCTGTTTTTT
>-|TRBV7-9|TRBJ1-1|-
CASAPGDTLNTEAFF
TGTGCCAGCGCACCTGGGGACACCCTGAACACTGAAGCTTTCTTT
>-|TRBV5-4|TRBJ1-2|-
CASSKPGRTENYGYTF
TGTGCCAGCAGCAAGCCCGGGAGGACAGAGAACTATGGCTACACCTTC
>-|TRBV11-3|TRBJ1-1|-
CASSYTGATEAFF
TGTGCCAGCAGTTATACAGGAGCCACTGAAGCTTTCTTT
>-|TRBV4-3|TRBJ1-2|-
CASSQGRAGSGYGYTF
TGCGCCAGCAGCCAAGGCAGGGCGGGGTCGGGATATGGCTACACCTTC
>-|TRBV28|TRBJ2-1|TRBD1
CASSWTGALGEQFF
TGTGCCAGCAGTTGGACAGGGGCTCTTGGTGAGCAGTTCTTC
>-|TRBV7-6|TRBJ2-1|TRBD2
CASSLISQGLAGDNEQFF
TGTGCCAGCAGCTTAATCAGCCAGGGACTAGCGGGGGACAATGAGCAGTTCTTC
>-|TRBV7-7|TRBJ2-3|-
CASSLVVMDTQYF
TGTGCTAGCAGCCTGGTAGTTATGGATACGCAGTATTTT
>-|TRBV6-1|TRBJ2-7|-
CASDIEGGVYEQYF
TGTGCCAGCGACATCGAGGGGGGGGTCTACGAGCAGTACTTC